The text below deals with one T cell receptor beta chain. No antigen is known for it. This sample was included in a study of cytotoxic CD8 clonotypes in ibrutinib-treated CLL. Overall study findings and caveats: Baseline levels were approached again at progression, after clonality had risen at ibrutinib response.

Genomic DNA in a quantity of roughly 2.2 micrograms was derived from cryopreserved PBMCs for TCR beta libraries. Germline lookup yields CDR1 PRHDT and CDR2 FYEKMQ (reference sequence). The CDR3 spans 17 residues. Trimming pared 2 bases from V and 0 bases from J, leaving 17 bases between. TCRdb keeps only in-frame clones here, not all; method: immunoSEQ multiplex PCR. Among about 140,000 clones listed, 65% to 85% were seen once. The TCR sequence derives from a human donor with chronic lymphocytic leukemia. The material was PBMCs, obtained after 36 months of ibrutinib treatment. V usage is TRBV13 and J usage is TRBJ2-7, with D hard to call. CDR3 coding DNA: TGTGCCAGCAGCTTAACATCGAGGAGCGCCAGCTCCTACGAGCAGTACTTC. Translation: CASSLTSRSASSYEQYF.